The 17 T cell receptor beta chains in this list originate from one sample, sequenced in a study of graft-versus-host responses after intestinal transplantation. Processing released intraepithelial and lamina propria lymphocytes from the graft tissue. Clones were sequenced by immunoSEQ multiplex PCR, and TCRdb holds only the in-frame ones, with some missing. The table includes some 66,000 clones, about nine tenths detected once. The specimen comprised ileum tissue, sampled 350 to 400 days after transplant. These receptors were obtained from a human patient who received an intestinal transplant, so some T cells may come from the graft donor.

The V call is TRBV7-9, the J call TRBJ2-1; no definite D call. CDR1 is SEHNR, CDR2 FQNEAQ, per germline (reference sequence). This CDR3 region has 14 residues. V lost 0 bases to trimming and J lost 7 bases, with 10 bases between them. CDR3 in amino acids: CASSLAVPGNEQFF. The CDR3 DNA is TGTGCCAGCAGCTTAGCGGTTCCCGGGAATGAGCAGTTCTTC.

V usage is TRBV29-1 and J usage is TRBJ1-3; 9 bases map to TRBD1. The CDR3 runs 20 residues. From germline, CDR1 is SQVTM and CDR2 ANQGSEA. V was clipped by 0 bases and J by 2 bases; unmatched bases: 17. The CDR3 DNA sequence: TGCAGCGTTGAAGATCTCGGGGCCTGGGCCGGGACAGGGCCTGGAAACACCATATATTTT. Translating it yields CSVEDLGAWAGTGPGNTIYF.

The chain recombines TRBV25-1 with TRBJ1-4, with TRBD1 matching 9 bases. Germline V gives CDR1 MGHDK, CDR2 SYGVNS. There are 14 residues in the CDR3. V gave up 2 bases and J gave up 11 bases; unmatched junction bases: 6. The CDR3 DNA follows: TGTGCCAGCAGTGAAAACAACAGGGGGCGGAAACTGTTTTTT. Translated, it gives CASSENNRGRKLFF. Based on the CDR3 plus reference TRBV25-1 and TRBJ1-4, the full variable domain is EADIYQTPRYLVIGTGKKITLECSQTMGHDKMYWYQQDPGMELHLIHYSYGVNSTEKGDLSSESTVSRIRTEHFPLTLESARPSHTSQYLCASSENNRGRKLFFGSGTQLSVL.

The table lists this clone with a count of one. The J gene is TRBJ2-6, the V gene TRBV14; D remains ambiguous. CDR3 length equals 16 residues. V shed 0 bases and J shed 4 bases, with 10 bases lying between them. CDR1 is SGHDN, CDR2 FVKESK, per germline. CDR3 sequence reads: CASSQDELPGANVLTF. In DNA, the CDR3 is TGTGCCAGCAGCCAAGATGAACTACCAGGGGCCAACGTCCTGACTTTC. Full variable domain (missing parts from reference TRBV14 and TRBJ2-6): EAGVTQFPSHSVIEKGQTVTLRCDPISGHDNLYWYRRVMGKEIKFLLHFVKESKQDESGMPNNRFLAERTGGTYSTLKVQPAELEDSGVYFCASSQDELPGANVLTFGAGSRLTVL.

This chain connects TRBV6-5 to TRBJ2-5; TRBD1 aligns across 8 bases. The DNA end is more similar to TRBJ2-7, so the J call may be wrong. The CDR3 runs 15 residues. Per germline, CDR1 MNHEY and CDR2 SVGAGI. The CDR3 is CASSRPGTGDYEQYF. The CDR3 DNA reads TGTGCCAGCAGCCGCCCCGGGACAGGTGACTACGAGCAGTACTTC.

Written as DNA, the CDR3 is TGTGCCAGCAGTTACTCGTCACGGAGCATTCAGTACTTC. Encoded protein: CASSYSSRSIQYF. The J gene is TRBJ2-4, the V gene TRBV6-5; D remains unclear. In germline, CDR1 is MNHEY, CDR2 SVGAGI. This CDR3 contains 13 residues. Trimming cost V 0 bases and J 9 bases, with 9 bases left between them.

This clone was counted a few times. The chain employs TRBV6-5 and TRBJ2-2, with TRBD1 identical over 7 bases. Germline-derived CDR1 and CDR2 are MNHEY and SVGAGI. The CDR3 runs 15 residues. Losses at the gene ends were 6 bases for V and 1 base for J; bases not matched to a gene: 5. The CDR3 sequence: CASSPRTGNTGELFF. The CDR3 region has the DNA TGTGCCAGCAGCCCGAGGACAGGGAACACCGGGGAGCTGTTTTTT.

The V and J genes are TRBV4-1 and TRBJ1-5, with 7 bases lining up with TRBD1. The CDR3 sequence is 15 residues long. J was trimmed by 6 bases and V by 1 base; bases with no gene match: 6. Germline CDR1 MGHRA, CDR2 YSYEKL. Written as DNA, the CDR3 is TGCGCCAGCAGCCAAGCAGGACAGGAGAGTCAGCCCCAGCATTTT. Its translation: CASSQAGQESQPQHF.

The CDR3 region is CASSQDQDRVYSPLHF. The CDR3, as DNA: TGTGCCAGCAGCCAAGATCAGGACAGGGTGTACTCACCCCTCCACTTT. The gene calls are TRBV4-2 and TRBJ1-6, with 8 bases lining up with TRBD1. The CDR3 is made up of 16 amino acids. Germline CDR1 LGHNA, CDR2 YNFKEQ. The V and J ends lost 0 bases and 10 bases, in that order; junction bases with no gene match: 8.

The V call is TRBV4-1, the J call TRBJ1-6, with a weak D call TRBD1 (6 bases). Germline V lookup: CDR1 MGHRA, CDR2 YSYEKL. This CDR3 contains 15 residues. Trimming shortened V by 5 bases and J by 10 bases, and 18 bases separated the two germline ends. CDR3 sequence (DNA): TGCGCCAGCAGCTCACCCGGAGGGGGTCGGTCACCCCTCCACTTT. Translating it yields CASSSPGGGRSPLHF.

The chain has TRBV19 and TRBJ2-3; D gene ambiguous. V shed 1 base and J shed 2 bases, with 4 bases lying between them. Looked up from germline, CDR1 is LNHDA and CDR2 is SQIVND (reference sequence). The CDR3 length is 13 residues. CDR3 sequence reads: CASSIGHTDTQYF. CDR3 DNA: TGTGCCAGTAGTATAGGACACACAGATACGCAGTATTTT.

CDR3 sequence reads: CASSQDGTKYGYTF. CDR3 nucleotide sequence: TGCGCCAGCAGCCAAGATGGGACAAAATATGGCTACACCTTC. The chain joins TRBV4-1 to TRBJ1-2, with D tentatively TRBD1 (6 bases). V was clipped by 0 bases and J by 5 bases, with 10 bases between them. Germline lookup yields CDR1 MGHRA and CDR2 YSYEKL. This CDR3 spans 14 amino acids.

The V and J genes are TRBV7-3 and TRBJ2-5, with D tentatively TRBD2 (6 bases). CDR1 SGHTA and CDR2 FQGTGA come from the germline V gene. The CDR3 has 16 residues. Trimming pared 6 bases from V and 3 bases from J, leaving 20 bases between. This CDR3 reads CASRQPGLVFKETQYF. The CDR3 DNA follows: TGTGCCAGCAGACAACCGGGACTGGTCTTTAAAGAGACCCAGTACTTC.

This rearrangement joins TRBV4-1 to TRBJ1-5; D unclear. Germline lookup yields CDR1 MGHRA and CDR2 YSYEKL. The CDR3 runs to 14 residues. The V gene lost 0 bases and the J gene lost 5 bases, with 8 bases spanning the gap. The CDR3 loop reads CASSQEAMDQPQHF. CDR3 in DNA: TGCGCCAGCAGCCAAGAGGCTATGGATCAGCCCCAGCATTTT.

The rearrangement links TRBV29-1 to TRBJ1-5; maybe TRBD1 (5 bases). Germline lookup yields CDR1 SQVTM and CDR2 ANQGSEA. This CDR3 is built from 13 residues. V was shortened by 5 bases and J by 2 bases, with 10 bases between the two germline ends. CDR3 DNA sequence: TGCAGCGTTCGGGACTTCGGCAATCAGCCCCAGCATTTT. It is translated as CSVRDFGNQPQHF. The whole variable domain, remainder taken from reference TRBV29-1 and TRBJ1-5, is SAVISQKPSRDICQRGTSLTIQCQVDSQVTMMFWYRQQPGQSLTLIATANQGSEATYESGFVIDKFPISRPNLTFSTLTVSNMSPEDSSIYLCSVRDFGNQPQHFGDGTRLSIL.

The chain employs TRBV25-1 and TRBJ1-2; TRBD1 matches 9 bases. Germline-derived CDR1 and CDR2 are MGHDK and SYGVNS. Trimming removed 4 bases from V and 3 bases from J; junction bases left unmatched: 12. The CDR3 is made up of 17 amino acids. CDR3 residues: CASSGRTGEALDYGYTF. For the CDR3, the DNA is TGTGCCAGCAGTGGACGGACAGGGGAGGCTTTGGACTATGGCTACACCTTC.

This clone has a single count. This rearrangement joins TRBV6-5 to TRBJ2-7; TRBD2 matches at 8 bases. Trimming removed 4 bases from V and 4 bases from J; junction bases left unmatched: 6. The germline V gene encodes CDR1 MNHEY and CDR2 SVGAGI. The CDR3 is 14 amino acids. As DNA, the CDR3 is TGTGCCAGCAGTTCGGGACTAGAGGGGTACGAGCAGTACTTC. Its translation is CASSSGLEGYEQYF.